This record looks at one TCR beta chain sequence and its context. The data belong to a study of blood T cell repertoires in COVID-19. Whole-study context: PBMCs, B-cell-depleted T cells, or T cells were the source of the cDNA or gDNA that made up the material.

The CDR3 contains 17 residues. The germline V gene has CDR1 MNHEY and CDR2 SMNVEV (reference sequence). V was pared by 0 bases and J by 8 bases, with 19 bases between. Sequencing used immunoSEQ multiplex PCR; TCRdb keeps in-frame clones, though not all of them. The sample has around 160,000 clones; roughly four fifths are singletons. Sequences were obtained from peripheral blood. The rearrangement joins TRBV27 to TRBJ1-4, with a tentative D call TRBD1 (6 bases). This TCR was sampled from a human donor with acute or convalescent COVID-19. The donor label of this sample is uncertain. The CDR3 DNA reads TGTGCCAGCAGTTTATCCACCCTCCACAGGGTCGGAGAAAAACTGTTTTTT. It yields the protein CASSLSTLHRVGEKLFF.